This T cell receptor (beta chain) was sequenced during a study of identical twins. TCRdb used MiXCR to reprocess the 5' RACE reads, holding one entry per CDR3 protein. The repertoire holds some 500,000 distinct CDR3 sequences, with 13% to 15% as singletons. Details on this clonotype: What it recognizes is unknown.

The study, taken as a whole, reports: Zero-insertion analyses could be partly confounded by invariant MAIT and iNKT cells.

Trimming shortened V by 0 bases and J by 2 bases, and 16 bases separated the two germline ends. This CDR3 is 17 amino acids long. From germline, CDR1 is LNHNV and CDR2 YYDKDF (reference sequence). The sample was also reused in another study, on yellow fever vaccine responses in identical twins.

The TCR comes from a woman aged 18 to 35 in good health. The V gene is TRBV15, the J gene TRBJ2-5; D not resolved. The sequenced sample was CD4+ T cells sorted from blood. CDR3 sequence: CATSRDFAVGSQETQYF. CDR3 nucleotides: TGTGCCACCAGCAGAGATTTTGCGGTCGGCAGTCAAGAGACCCAGTACTTC.